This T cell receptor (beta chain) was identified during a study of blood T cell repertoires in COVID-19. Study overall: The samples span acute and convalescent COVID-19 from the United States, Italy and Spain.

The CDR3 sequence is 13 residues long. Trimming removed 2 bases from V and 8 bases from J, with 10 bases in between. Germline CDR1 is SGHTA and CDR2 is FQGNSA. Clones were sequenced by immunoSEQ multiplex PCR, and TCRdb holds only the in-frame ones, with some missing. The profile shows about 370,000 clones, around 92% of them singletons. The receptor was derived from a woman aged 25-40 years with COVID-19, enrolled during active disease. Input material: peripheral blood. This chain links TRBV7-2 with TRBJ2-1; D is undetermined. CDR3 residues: CASSLQQPHEQFF. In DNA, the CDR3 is TGTGCCAGCAGCTTACAACAGCCCCATGAGCAGTTCTTC.